These 8 T cell receptor beta chains were all obtained from the same sample, sequenced in a study of T cells in Graves' hyperthyroidism and ophthalmopathy. From RNA transcripts, TCR beta CDR3 regions were amplified. The TCR CDR3 first-round RT-PCR relied on the HTBI primer set. TCRdb re-analysed the multiplex PCR reads in MiXCR, keeping a single row per CDR3 protein. Counted here are hundreds of thousands of distinct CDR3 sequences, just under 45% occurring once; the ten biggest clones make up approximately 6.8%. Sequencing was done on a sample of peripheral blood or thyroid tissue (not recorded which). Receptors were obtained from an adult man with Graves' disease, either hyperthyroidism or ophthalmopathy (not recorded which).

This clonotype was picked up a small number of times. A much larger clone differs from this one at a single base, so this may be a read error. The rearrangement joins TRBV10-3 to TRBJ2-2, with no clear D. The germline V gene encodes CDR1 ENHRY and CDR2 SYGVKD. The CDR3 length is 13 residues. CDR3 region: CASSESYTGELFF. The CDR3 DNA reads TGTGCCAGCAGTGAGTCCTACACCGGGGAGCTGTTTTTT.

This clonotype was detected many times. The chain joins TRBV7-2 to TRBJ2-7; 8 positions match TRBD2. This CDR3 contains 14 residues. Per the germline V gene, CDR1 is SGHTA and CDR2 is FQGNSA. V shed 2 bases, J shed 5 bases, and the junction held 5 bases outside the gene matches. The CDR3 coding sequence is TGTGCCAGCAGCTTAAGCGGGAGCGTAAACGAGCAGTACTTC. Protein product: CASSLSGSVNEQYF. The full variable domain, its missing parts supplied by reference TRBV7-2 and TRBJ2-7, is GAGVSQSPSNKVTEKGKDVELRCDPISGHTALYWYRQSLGQGLEFLIYFQGNSAPDKSGLPSDRFSAERTGGSVSTLTIQRTQQEDSAVYLCASSLSGSVNEQYFGPGTRLTVT.

A note on this clonotype: At one of its ends the junction is not consistent with the germline gene, which may arise from a read error. The chain is built from TRBV7-9 and TRBJ2-5; 9 bases align to TRBD2. CDR3 length equals 16 residues. Germline V gene data show CDR1 as SEHNR and CDR2 as FQNEAQ (reference sequence). CDR3 sequence (DNA): TGCGCCAGCAGTGATTCCTCGCGGGGGGGCCGAGAGACCCAGTACTTC. It is translated as CASSDSSRGGRETQYF.

As concerns this clonotype: Possible read error: a much larger clone is one base away. The chain carries TRBV10-3 and TRBJ1-5; the D is unclear. V lost 0 bases to trimming and J lost 0 bases, with 6 bases between them. The CDR3 extends over 15 amino acids. Germline CDR1 reads ENHRY; CDR2 reads SYGVKD. The CDR3: CAISESGNSNQPQHF. CDR3 in DNA: TGTGCCATCAGTGAGTCAGGGAATAGCAATCAGCCCCAGCATTTT.

This chain links TRBV9 with TRBJ1-6; 10 nucleotides line up with TRBD1. The CDR3 contains 15 residues. The germline gives CDR1 SGDLS, CDR2 YYNGEE. The V gene end was trimmed by 4 bases and the J gene end by 7 bases; junction bases not matched to a gene: 5. CDR3 sequence: CASSTRDRGNSPLHF. CDR3 coding DNA: TGTGCCAGCAGCACCAGGGACAGGGGAAATTCACCCCTCCACTTT.

The chain recombines TRBV24-1 with TRBJ2-7, with D possibly TRBD2 on 6 matching bases. V lost 4 bases and J lost 5, with 11 bases in between. The CDR3 runs 13 residues. The germline V gene has CDR1 KGHDR and CDR2 SFDVKD. CDR3 amino acids: CATSDTGSDEQYF. The CDR3, as DNA: TGTGCCACCAGTGACACCGGGAGCGACGAGCAGTACTTC.

The chain joins TRBV7-9 to TRBJ1-2; tentative D call: TRBD1 (5 bases). Looked up from germline, CDR1 is SEHNR and CDR2 is FQNEAQ (reference sequence). The CDR3 is made up of 15 amino acids. Trimming took off 7 bases at V and 7 bases at J, with 22 bases between the two ends. CDR3 nucleotides: TGTGCCAGCAAATCCCCTGGGGAGGGGATGGGTGGCTACACCTTC. Residues: CASKSPGEGMGGYTF.

The chain employs TRBV14 and TRBJ2-5; D remains ambiguous. Germline V gives CDR1 SGHDN, CDR2 FVKESK. V was trimmed by 2 bases and J by 5 bases, leaving 15 bases between them. CDR3 length equals 15 residues. CDR3 coding DNA: TGTGCCAGCAGCCAACAAAGTGGCGCTAGGGAGACCCAGTACTTC. Translation: CASSQQSGARETQYF. The complete variable domain, with remaining parts taken from reference TRBV14 and TRBJ2-5, reads EAGVTQFPSHSVIEKGQTVTLRCDPISGHDNLYWYRRVMGKEIKFLLHFVKESKQDESGMPNNRFLAERTGGTYSTLKVQPAELEDSGVYFCASSQQSGARETQYFGPGTRLLVL.